This T cell receptor beta chain came from a study of cytomegalovirus exposure and HLA in healthy donors. Study findings and constraints: The classifier, whose performance was assessed in both the original and validation cohorts, reportedly diagnosed cytomegalovirus status with high specificity and sensitivity.

Primers: 60 Vbeta forward and 13 Jbeta reverse. Profiled with immunoSEQ multiplex PCR; TCRdb holds only in-frame clones, not every one. This table has 90,000 to 140,000 clones, 76% appearing once. Germline-derived CDR1 and CDR2 are SGHNT and YYREEE (reference sequence). The J segment lost 0 bases and the V segment lost 4 bases, leaving 3 bases of the junction unmatched. This CDR3 comprises 15 residues. Note on this clone: Its antigen is unknown.

The sequence was collected from a man in his forties or fifties in good health and CMV-seropositive. Sequenced material: PBMCs. The gene calls are TRBV5-4 and TRBJ2-7; 11 nucleotides match TRBD2. The DNA of the CDR3 is TGTGCCAGCAGCGCTAGCGGGGGGAGCTCCTACGAGCAGTACTTC. This codes for CASSASGGSSYEQYF.